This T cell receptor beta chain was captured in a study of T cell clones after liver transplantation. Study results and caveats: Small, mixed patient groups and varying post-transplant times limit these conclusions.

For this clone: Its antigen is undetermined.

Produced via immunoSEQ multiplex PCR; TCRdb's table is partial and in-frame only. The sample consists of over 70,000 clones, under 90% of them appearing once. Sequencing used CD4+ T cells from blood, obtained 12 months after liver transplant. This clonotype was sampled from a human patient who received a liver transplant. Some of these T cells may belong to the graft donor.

The CDR3 loop reads CASSWGTGGTEAFF. The CDR3 DNA follows: TGCGCCAGCAGCTGGGGGACAGGGGGCACTGAAGCTTTCTTT. V gene TRBV5-1 combines with J gene TRBJ1-1; 11 nucleotides agree with TRBD1. The trim removed 3 bases at V and 4 bases at J, leaving 2 bases unmatched. Per the germline V gene, CDR1 is SGHRS and CDR2 is YFSETQ. CDR3 length: 14 amino acids.